This paragraph reports one T cell receptor (beta chain). The antigen remains undetermined. Its ends do not fully match the called genes, so a read error is possible. A second PCR of about 6 to 11 cycles used a sample-barcoded 5' primer and a J-beta primer mix. In TCRdb, the 5' RACE reads were re-called with MiXCR into one record per CDR3 protein. The table shows under 2 million distinct CDR3 sequences, with 30% to 35% occurring only once. CDR1 and CDR2 from the germline V gene are SEHNR and FQNEAQ (reference sequence). CDR3 length: 17 residues. This specimen belongs to a study of blood T cells in healthy people across ages. Study-wide results and limits: Nothing was known about donor CMV status, and this possibly confounded expanded clonotype changes.

The receptor comes from a woman aged 25-40 years in good health. Sequenced input: blood. The genes are TRBV7-9 and TRBJ2-3, with a weak D call TRBD2 (6 bases). The CDR3 DNA reads TGTGCCAGCAGCTTTTCCGTGCTGGCGGGAATCACAGATACGCCGTATTTT. It translates to CASSFSVLAGITDTPYF.